This entry concerns a single TCR beta chain. The antigen is unknown. The CDR3 length is 13 residues. MiXCR, applied by TCRdb to the 5' RACE reads, yields one record per CDR3 protein. The table lists almost 250,000 distinct CDR3 sequences, roughly 15% of them singletons. These data originate in a study of T-cell memory formation after mild COVID-19. Notes on the study in general: Clones that got smaller from day 15 to 85 had even CD4/CD8, while clones growing later tipped toward CD4+. The main location of contracting CD4+ clones was CM and EM, and that of contracting CD8+ clones was EMRA. Certain responding clones were present in pre-infection memory, suggesting participation of cross-reactive memory. SARS-CoV-2 specificity of second-wave clones peaking day 37 was unconfirmed.

This receptor was obtained from an adult woman who had mild COVID-19 (a few samples of this study predate the infection). Cell type and time point are not known. The sequencing sample was made of PBMCs or a T cell subset sorted from them (not recorded which). This sequence joins TRBV21-1 and TRBJ2-1; TRBD2 is taken as the D call from the table, unchecked against the DNA. TRBV21-1 is a recognized pseudogene. The CDR3 region is CASSKSSQNEQFF. DNA for the CDR3: TGTGCCAGCAGCAAATCTAGCCAAAATGAGCAGTTCTTC.